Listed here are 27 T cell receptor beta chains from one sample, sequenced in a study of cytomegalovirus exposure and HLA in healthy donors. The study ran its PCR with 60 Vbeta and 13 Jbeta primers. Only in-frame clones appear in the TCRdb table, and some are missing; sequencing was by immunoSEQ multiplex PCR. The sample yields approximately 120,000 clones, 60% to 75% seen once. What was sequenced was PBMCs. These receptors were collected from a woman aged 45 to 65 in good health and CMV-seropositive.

This CDR3 reads CASSPRTGLKGQYF. For the CDR3, the DNA is TGCGCCAGCAGCCCACGGACGGGACTAAAGGGGCAGTATTTT. V gene TRBV4-1 combines with J gene TRBJ2-3, with 7 bases that match TRBD2. The V and J ends lost 4 bases and 11 bases, in that order; junction bases with no gene match: 12. Per germline, CDR1 MGHRA and CDR2 YSYEKL. This CDR3 spans 14 amino acids.

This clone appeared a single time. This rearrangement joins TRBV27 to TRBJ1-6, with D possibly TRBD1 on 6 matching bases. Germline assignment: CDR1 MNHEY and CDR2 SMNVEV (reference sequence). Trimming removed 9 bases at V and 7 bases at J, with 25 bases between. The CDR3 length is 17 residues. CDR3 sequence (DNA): TGTGCCAGGGAATACCGACAATACAGGGATATCAATTCACCCCTCCACTTT. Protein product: CAREYRQYRDINSPLHF.

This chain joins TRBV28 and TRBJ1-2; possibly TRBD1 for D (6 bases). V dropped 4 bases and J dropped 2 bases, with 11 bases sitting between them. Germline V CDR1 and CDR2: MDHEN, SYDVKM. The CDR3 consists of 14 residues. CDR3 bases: TGTGCCAGCAGTTATAACAGGGTCAACTATGGCTACACCTTC. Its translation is CASSYNRVNYGYTF.

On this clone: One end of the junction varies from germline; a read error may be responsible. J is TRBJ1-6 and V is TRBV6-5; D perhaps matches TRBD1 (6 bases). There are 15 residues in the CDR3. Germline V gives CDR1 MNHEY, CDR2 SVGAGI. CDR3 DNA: TGTGCCAGCAGACCCGGGGGGGCCGATAATTCATCCCTCCACTTT. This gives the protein CASRPGGADNSSLHF.

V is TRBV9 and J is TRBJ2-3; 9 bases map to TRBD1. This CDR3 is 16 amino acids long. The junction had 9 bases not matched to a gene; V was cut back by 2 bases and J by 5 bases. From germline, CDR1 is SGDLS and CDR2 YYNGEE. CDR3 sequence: CASSVHSGQGGDTQYF. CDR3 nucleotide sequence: TGTGCCAGCAGCGTCCACTCGGGACAGGGAGGAGATACGCAGTATTTT.

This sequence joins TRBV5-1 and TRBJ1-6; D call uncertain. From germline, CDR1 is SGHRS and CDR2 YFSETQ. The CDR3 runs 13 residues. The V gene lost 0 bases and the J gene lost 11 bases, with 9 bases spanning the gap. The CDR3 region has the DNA TGCGCCAGCAGCTTGGCCTTGAGGGCACCCCTCCACTTT. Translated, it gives CASSLALRAPLHF.

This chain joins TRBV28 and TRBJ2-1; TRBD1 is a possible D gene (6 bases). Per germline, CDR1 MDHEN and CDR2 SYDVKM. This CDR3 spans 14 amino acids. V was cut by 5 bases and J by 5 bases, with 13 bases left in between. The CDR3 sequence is CASSPGTSNNEQFF. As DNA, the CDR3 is TGTGCCAGCAGTCCCGGGACATCTAACAATGAGCAGTTCTTC. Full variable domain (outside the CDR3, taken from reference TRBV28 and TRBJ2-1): DVKVTQSSRYLVKRTGEKVFLECVQDMDHENMFWYRQDPGLGLRLIYFSYDVKMKEKGDIPEGYSVSREKKERFSLILESASTNQTSMYLCASSPGTSNNEQFFGPGTRLTVL.

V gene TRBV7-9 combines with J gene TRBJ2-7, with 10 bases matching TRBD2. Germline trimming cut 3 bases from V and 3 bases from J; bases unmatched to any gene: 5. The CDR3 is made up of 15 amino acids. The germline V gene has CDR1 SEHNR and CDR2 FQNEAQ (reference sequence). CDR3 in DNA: TGTGCCAGCAGCTTGAGCGGGGGGGTAATCTACGAGCAGTACTTC. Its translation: CASSLSGGVIYEQYF.

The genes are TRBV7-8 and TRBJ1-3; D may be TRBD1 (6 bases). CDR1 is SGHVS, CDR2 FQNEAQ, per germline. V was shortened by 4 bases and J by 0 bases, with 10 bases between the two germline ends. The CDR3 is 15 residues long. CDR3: CASSSGTNSGNTIYF. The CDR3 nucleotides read TGTGCCAGCAGCTCCGGGACAAACTCTGGAAACACCATATATTTT.

CDR3 sequence (DNA): TGTGCCAGCAGCATGACTAGCGGGGGTCCCCGGGGGCGCGAGCAGTACTTC. The encoded protein is CASSMTSGGPRGREQYF. This chain joins TRBV7-2 and TRBJ2-7, with 12 bases matching TRBD2. The CDR3 is 17 residues long. In germline, CDR1 is SGHTA, CDR2 FQGNSA. The V gene end was trimmed by 5 bases and the J gene end by 6 bases; junction bases not matched to a gene: 14. Together with reference TRBV7-2 and TRBJ2-7, the CDR3 gives the full variable domain: GAGVSQSPSNKVTEKGKDVELRCDPISGHTALYWYRQSLGQGLEFLIYFQGNSAPDKSGLPSDRFSAERTGGSVSTLTIQRTQQEDSAVYLCASSMTSGGPRGREQYFGPGTRLTVT.

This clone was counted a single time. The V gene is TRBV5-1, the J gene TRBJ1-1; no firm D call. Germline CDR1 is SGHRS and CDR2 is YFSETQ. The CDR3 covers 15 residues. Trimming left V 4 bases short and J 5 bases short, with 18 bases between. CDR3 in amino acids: CASSQSPEWRTEAFF. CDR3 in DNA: TGCGCCAGCAGCCAGTCCCCAGAGTGGCGGACTGAAGCTTTCTTT.

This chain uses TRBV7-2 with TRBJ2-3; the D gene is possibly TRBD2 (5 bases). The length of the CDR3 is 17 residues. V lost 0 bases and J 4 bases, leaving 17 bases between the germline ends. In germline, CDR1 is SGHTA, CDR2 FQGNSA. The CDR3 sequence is CASSLAVGSFGADTQYF. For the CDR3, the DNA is TGTGCCAGCAGCTTAGCAGTCGGGTCATTCGGGGCAGATACGCAGTATTTT.

The CDR3 protein is CASSDRGGEKLFF. The CDR3 DNA reads TGTGCCAGCAGCGACAGGGGGGGCGAAAAACTGTTTTTT. This chain links TRBV11-2 with TRBJ1-4; 9 positions match TRBD1. J gave up 8 bases and V 5 bases, and 3 bases lay outside the gene matches. CDR1 SGHAT and CDR2 FQNNGV come from the germline V gene. This CDR3 is built from 13 residues.

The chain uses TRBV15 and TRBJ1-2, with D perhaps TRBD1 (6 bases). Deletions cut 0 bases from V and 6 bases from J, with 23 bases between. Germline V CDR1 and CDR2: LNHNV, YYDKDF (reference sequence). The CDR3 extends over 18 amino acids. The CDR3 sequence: CATSRDGTLQGSRDGYTF. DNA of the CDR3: TGTGCCACCAGCAGAGATGGTACCCTTCAGGGGTCGAGGGATGGCTACACCTTC.

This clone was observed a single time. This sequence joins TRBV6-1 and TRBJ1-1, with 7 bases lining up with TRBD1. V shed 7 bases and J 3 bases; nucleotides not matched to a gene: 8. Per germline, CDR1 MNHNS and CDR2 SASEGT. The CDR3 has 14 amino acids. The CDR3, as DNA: TGTGCCAGCATGACAGGGAGTATTGACACTGAAGCTTTCTTT. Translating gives CASMTGSIDTEAFF.

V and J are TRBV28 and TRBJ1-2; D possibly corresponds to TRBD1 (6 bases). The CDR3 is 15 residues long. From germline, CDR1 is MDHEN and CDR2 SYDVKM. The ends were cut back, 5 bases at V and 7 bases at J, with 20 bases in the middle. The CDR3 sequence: CASSAPDRANVGYTF. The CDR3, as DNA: TGTGCCAGCAGTGCGCCGGACAGAGCAAATGTTGGCTACACCTTC.

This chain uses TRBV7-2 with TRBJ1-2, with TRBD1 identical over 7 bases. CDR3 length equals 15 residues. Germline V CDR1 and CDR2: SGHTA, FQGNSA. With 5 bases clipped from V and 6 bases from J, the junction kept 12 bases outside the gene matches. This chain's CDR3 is CASSLSIDRANGYTF. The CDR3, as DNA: TGTGCCAGCAGCCTATCCATTGACAGGGCAAATGGCTACACCTTC.

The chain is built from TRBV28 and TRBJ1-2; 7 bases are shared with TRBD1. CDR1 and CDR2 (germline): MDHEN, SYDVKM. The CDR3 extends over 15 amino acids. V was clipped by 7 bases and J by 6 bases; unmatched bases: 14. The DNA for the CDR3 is TGTGCCAGCACCTACAGGGGACCTCCAGGGAATGGCTACACCTTC. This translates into CASTYRGPPGNGYTF.

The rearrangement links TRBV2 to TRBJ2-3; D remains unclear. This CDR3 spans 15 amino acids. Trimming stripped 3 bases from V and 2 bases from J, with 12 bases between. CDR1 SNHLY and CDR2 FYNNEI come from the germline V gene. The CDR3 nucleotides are TGTGCCAGCAGTGAGTCCCTCCAGTCCACAGATACGCAGTATTTT. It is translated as CASSESLQSTDTQYF.

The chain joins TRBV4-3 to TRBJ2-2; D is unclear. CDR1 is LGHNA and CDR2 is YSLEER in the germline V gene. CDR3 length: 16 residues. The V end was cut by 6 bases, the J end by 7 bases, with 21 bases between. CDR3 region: CASRRNPNQASGELFF. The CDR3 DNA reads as TGCGCCAGCAGACGTAATCCAAACCAGGCAAGCGGGGAGCTGTTTTTT.

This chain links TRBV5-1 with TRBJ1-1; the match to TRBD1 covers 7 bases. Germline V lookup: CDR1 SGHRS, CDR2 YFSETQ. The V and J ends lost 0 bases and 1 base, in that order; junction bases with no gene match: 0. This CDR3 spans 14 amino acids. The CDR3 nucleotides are TGCGCCAGCAGCTTGGGGGACAGGAACACTGAAGCTTTCTTT. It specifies CASSLGDRNTEAFF.

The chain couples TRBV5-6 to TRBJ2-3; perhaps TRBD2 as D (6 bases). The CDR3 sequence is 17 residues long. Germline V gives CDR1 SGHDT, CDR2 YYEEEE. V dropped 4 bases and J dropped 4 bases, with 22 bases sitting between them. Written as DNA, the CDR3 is TGTGCCAGCAGCCTCCGTAGGCTGGCGGGGAAAGCAGATACGCAGTATTTT. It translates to CASSLRRLAGKADTQYF.

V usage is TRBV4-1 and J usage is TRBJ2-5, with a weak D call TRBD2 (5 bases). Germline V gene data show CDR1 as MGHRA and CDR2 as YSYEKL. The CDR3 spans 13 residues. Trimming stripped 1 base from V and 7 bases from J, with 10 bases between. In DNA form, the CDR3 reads TGCGCCAGCAGCCAAGGGGGAGTGGGGACCCAGTACTTC. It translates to CASSQGGVGTQYF.

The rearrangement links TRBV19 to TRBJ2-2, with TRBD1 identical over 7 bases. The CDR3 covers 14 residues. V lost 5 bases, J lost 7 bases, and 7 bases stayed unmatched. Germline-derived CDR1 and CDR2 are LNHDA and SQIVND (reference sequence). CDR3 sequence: CASSPIQGFGELFF. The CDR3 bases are TGTGCCAGTAGTCCGATACAGGGGTTCGGGGAGCTGTTTTTT.

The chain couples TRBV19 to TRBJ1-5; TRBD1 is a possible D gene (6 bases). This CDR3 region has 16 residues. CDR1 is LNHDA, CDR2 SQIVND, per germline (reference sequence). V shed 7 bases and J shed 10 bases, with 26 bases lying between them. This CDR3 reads CASTTLFRTAISPQHF. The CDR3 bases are TGTGCCAGTACTACCCTTTTCCGGACAGCAATCAGTCCCCAGCATTTT.

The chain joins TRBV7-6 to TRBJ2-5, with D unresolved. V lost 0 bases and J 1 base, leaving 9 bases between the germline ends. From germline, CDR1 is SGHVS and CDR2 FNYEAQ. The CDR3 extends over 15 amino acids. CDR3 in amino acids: CASSLAFSGQETQYF. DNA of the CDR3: TGTGCCAGCAGCTTAGCATTTTCCGGCCAAGAGACCCAGTACTTC. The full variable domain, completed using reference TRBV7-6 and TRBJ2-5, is GAGVSQSPRYKVTKRGQDVALRCDPISGHVSLYWYRQALGQGPEFLTYFNYEAQQDKSGLPNDRFSAERPEGSISTLTIQRTEQRDSAMYRCASSLAFSGQETQYFGPGTRLLVL.

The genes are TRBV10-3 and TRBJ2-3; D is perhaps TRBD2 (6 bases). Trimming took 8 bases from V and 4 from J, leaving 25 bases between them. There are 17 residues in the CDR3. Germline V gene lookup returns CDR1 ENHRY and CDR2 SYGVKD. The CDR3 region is CAIGVSTRGVGADTQYF. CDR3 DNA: TGTGCCATCGGGGTGAGCACTCGCGGGGTAGGGGCAGATACGCAGTATTTT.